This entry lists 22 T cell receptor beta chains sequenced from one sample in a study of regulatory and conventional T cells in breast cancer. Via MiXCR, TCRdb re-called the PCR reads, giving one row per CDR3 protein. The sample yields over 150 distinct CDR3 sequences, roughly 31% seen once. Specimen: regulatory T cells from blood. The receptors derive from a female donor with breast cancer.

The CDR3 is CASSLSPLAGGHNEQFF. For the CDR3, the DNA is TGTGCCAGCAGTTTATCGCCCCTAGCGGGAGGACACAATGAGCAGTTCTTC. The chain combines TRBV27 with TRBJ2-1; 11 nucleotides match TRBD2. V was clipped by 0 bases and J by 5 bases; unmatched bases: 6. Germline V gene lookup returns CDR1 MNHEY and CDR2 SMNVEV (reference sequence). CDR3 length: 17 amino acids.

By proportion, this clonotype is large. The genes are TRBV29-1 and TRBJ2-5; TRBD1 matches 8 bases. Germline-derived CDR1 and CDR2 are SQVTM and ANQGSEA. The J segment lost 5 bases and the V segment lost 7 bases, leaving 6 bases of the junction unmatched. This CDR3 comprises 12 residues. For the CDR3, the DNA is TGCAGCGGTGGACAGGGCGGGGAGACCCAGTACTTC. It specifies CSGGQGGETQYF.

By sample share, this clonotype is large (0.1 to 1%). This chain joins TRBV28 and TRBJ1-2; D gene uncertain. CDR1 is MDHEN, CDR2 SYDVKM, per germline. V lost 6 bases, J lost 6 bases, and 11 bases lay in between. CDR3 size: 12 residues. In DNA, the CDR3 is TGTGCCAGCAGGTCCAGGCCGGATGGCTACACCTTC. As protein: CASRSRPDGYTF.

This clonotype appeared once. This rearrangement joins TRBV5-4 to TRBJ2-5, with 8 positions matching TRBD1. Germline-derived CDR1 and CDR2 are SGHNT and YYREEE (reference sequence). With 4 bases clipped from V and 5 bases from J, the junction kept 7 bases outside the gene matches. The CDR3 totals 14 residues. The chain's CDR3 is CASSAQGAVETQYF. The DNA for the CDR3 is TGTGCCAGCAGCGCTCAGGGGGCGGTGGAGACCCAGTACTTC.

By share, this clonotype counts as hyperexpanded (1% or more). This chain uses TRBV7-2 with TRBJ2-5; D unclear. Germline values: CDR1 SGHTA, CDR2 FQGNSA. Trimming took off 5 bases at V and 0 bases at J, with 4 bases between the two ends. The CDR3 consists of 12 residues. CDR3 DNA: TGTGCCAGCAGCCCAAACCAAGAGACCCAGTACTTC. Translated, it gives CASSPNQETQYF.

In regard to this clonotype: The junction shows a germline mismatch at one end, possibly a read error. The rearrangement links TRBV28 to TRBJ1-1, with D possibly being TRBD1 (5 bases). Germline V CDR1 and CDR2: MDHEN, SYDVKM. CDR3 size: 12 residues. The CDR3 spells CASRIVGELASF. In DNA, the CDR3 is TGTGCCAGCAGAATTGTGGGGGAACTTGCTTCCTTT.

Sample share makes this clonotype large (0.1 to 1%). The chain is built from TRBV13 and TRBJ2-3, with a tentative D call TRBD2 (6 bases). There are 14 residues in the CDR3. V was clipped by 5 bases and J by 2 bases, with 11 bases between them. Germline V CDR1 and CDR2: PRHDT, FYEKMQ (reference sequence). CDR3 coding DNA: TGTGCCAGCAGCATCCGGGACTTCACAGATACGCAGTATTTT. This translates into CASSIRDFTDTQYF.

Judged by abundance, this clonotype is large. This chain links TRBV4-3 with TRBJ1-1; no firm D call. Trimming removed 2 bases at V and 3 bases at J, with 10 bases between. CDR1 is LGHNA, CDR2 YSLEER, per germline. CDR3 length equals 14 residues. The CDR3 loop reads CASSQTRAYTEAFF. In DNA, the CDR3 is TGCGCCAGCAGCCAAACCCGGGCCTACACTGAAGCTTTCTTT.

By its share, this clonotype is large. The V gene is TRBV7-9, the J gene TRBJ2-3; D is possibly TRBD2 (6 bases). With 3 bases removed from V and 1 base from J, the gap between germline ends came to 11 bases. The CDR3 spans 15 residues. Germline values: CDR1 SEHNR, CDR2 FQNEAQ (reference sequence). CDR3 protein: CASSLVRGGTDTQYF. The CDR3 DNA follows: TGTGCCAGCAGCTTGGTGCGGGGCGGCACAGATACGCAGTATTTT.

In this sample, this clonotype is large (0.1 to 1%). CDR3 amino acids: CAIGTGVANQPQHF. CDR3 in DNA: TGTGCCATCGGGACAGGGGTAGCCAATCAGCCCCAGCATTTT. This sequence joins TRBV6-6 and TRBJ1-5; 10 bases agree with TRBD1. The CDR3 has 14 residues. Germline assignment: CDR1 MNHNY and CDR2 SVGAGI (reference sequence). V lost 10 bases and J lost 3; bases outside the gene matches: 6.

This clonotype was counted between two and nine times. This chain joins TRBV19 and TRBJ2-3; perhaps TRBD2 as D (5 bases). The germline V and J ends were trimmed by 6 bases and 2 bases, with 12 bases remaining between them. The germline V gene encodes CDR1 LNHDA and CDR2 SQIVND (reference sequence). This CDR3 is 14 amino acids long. CDR3 region: CASREDQATDTQYF. For the CDR3, the DNA is TGTGCCAGTAGGGAGGACCAGGCCACAGATACGCAGTATTTT. Full variable domain (rest looked up from reference TRBV19 and TRBJ2-3): DGGITQSPKYLFRKEGQNVTLSCEQNLNHDAMYWYRQDPGQGLRLIYYSQIVNDFQKGDIAEGYSVSREKKESFPLTVTSAQKNPTAFYLCASREDQATDTQYFGPGTRLTVL.

Judged by abundance, this clonotype is large. This chain links TRBV29-1 with TRBJ2-4; no firm D call. Trimming left V 4 bases short and J 6 bases short, with 7 bases between. Germline CDR1 is SQVTM and CDR2 is ANQGSEA. CDR3 size: 11 residues. The CDR3 protein is CSVGVGNIQYF. The CDR3 DNA follows: TGCAGCGTTGGTGTGGGAAACATTCAGTACTTC.

This clonotype is classed as large. The chain combines TRBV7-8 with TRBJ2-1, with D perhaps being TRBD1 or TRBD2 (5 bases each). CDR1 is SGHVS, CDR2 FQNEAQ, per germline. V dropped 1 base and J dropped 8 bases, with 12 bases sitting between them. The CDR3 covers 14 residues. CDR3 coding DNA: TGTGCCAGCAGCTTAGGTGCTTTGGGGGATGAGCAGTTCTTC. Encoded protein: CASSLGALGDEQFF.

With respect to this clonotype: Lacking the conserved final phenylalanine or tryptophan, this CDR3 likely reflects a read error. No DNA is shown, since the ends of the CDR3 on it are uncertain; the CDR3 is the one TCRdb lists. The V gene is TRBV12-3 or TRBV12-4, the J gene TRBJ2-3; TRBD2 is taken as the D call from the table, unchecked against the DNA. The CDR3 sequence runs 15 residues, both termini included. CDR3 amino acids: CASRRTSGTDTAVFL.

The J gene is TRBJ2-3, the V gene TRBV20-1; no definite D call. Germline V gene data show CDR1 as DFQATT and CDR2 as SNEGSKA (reference sequence). Trimming pared 0 bases from V and 2 bases from J, leaving 12 bases between. The CDR3 runs to 15 residues. The CDR3 nucleotides read TGCAGTGCTAGAGACGCGATAGCCTTCACAGATACGCAGTATTTT. Amino acid sequence: CSARDAIAFTDTQYF.

Of note for this clonotype: This may arise from a read error, as a much more abundant clone is one base away. J is TRBJ2-7 and V is TRBV24-1; 8 positions agree with TRBD2. The trim removed 2 bases at V and 6 bases at J, leaving 8 bases unmatched. The CDR3 is 15 amino acids. Germline CDR1 and CDR2: KGHDR and SFDVKD. This CDR3 is CATSDSTSGTCEQYF. The CDR3 coding sequence is TGTGCCACCAGTGATTCCACTAGCGGAACCTGCGAGCAGTACTTC.

This clonotype counts as large (0.1 to 1%). The chain recombines TRBV6-1 with TRBJ2-5; D remains unclear. Germline values: CDR1 MNHNS, CDR2 SASEGT. V was shortened by 4 bases and J by 2 bases, with 8 bases between the two germline ends. This CDR3 spans 13 amino acids. In DNA, the CDR3 is TGTGCCAGCAGTGTTATCCGGCAAGAGACCCAGTACTTC. Its protein is CASSVIRQETQYF.

This clonotype is large within its sample. This chain links TRBV6-1 with TRBJ1-2; D may be TRBD1 (5 bases). From germline, CDR1 is MNHNS and CDR2 SASEGT. This CDR3 is built from 14 residues. Trimming stripped 5 bases from V and 7 bases from J, with 17 bases between. The chain's CDR3 is CASSSLEGRGGYTF. The CDR3 DNA is TGTGCCAGCAGTTCCCTAGAGGGGAGAGGTGGCTACACCTTC.

Within the sample, this clonotype is large. The V call is TRBV5-4, the J call TRBJ1-1, with D uncertain. The CDR3 loop spans 16 amino acids. V dropped 3 bases and J dropped 1 base, with 16 bases sitting between them. CDR1 and CDR2 (germline): SGHNT, YYREEE (reference sequence). The CDR3 protein is CASSSPKMGQNTEAFF. The CDR3 coding sequence is TGTGCCAGCAGCTCCCCCAAAATGGGCCAGAACACTGAAGCTTTCTTT.

This chain joins TRBV7-2 and TRBJ2-7; 8 bases match TRBD2. CDR1 and CDR2 from the germline V gene are SGHTA and FQGNSA. Trimming removed 8 bases from V and 4 bases from J; junction bases left unmatched: 10. The CDR3 extends over 14 amino acids. The DNA of the CDR3 is TGTGCCAGCGGTATAAGCGGGGGCCGTTACGAGCAGTACTTC. Its translation: CASGISGGRYEQYF.

Judged by abundance, this clonotype is large. The V gene is TRBV7-2, the J gene TRBJ2-7; D uncertain. The CDR3 length is 14 residues. V was trimmed by 1 base and J by 4 bases, leaving 11 bases between them. CDR1 is SGHTA, CDR2 FQGNSA, per germline. CDR3 loop: CASSLVLSHYEQYF. The CDR3 DNA is TGTGCCAGCAGCTTAGTTTTGAGTCATTACGAGCAGTACTTC.

The J gene is TRBJ1-6, the V gene TRBV28; no reliable D call. Germline V CDR1 and CDR2: MDHEN, SYDVKM. The CDR3 totals 12 residues. V was shortened by 5 bases and J by 11 bases, with 10 bases between the two germline ends. The CDR3 sequence is CASSVIGTPLHF. The CDR3 DNA follows: TGTGCCAGCAGTGTGATTGGAACACCCCTCCACTTT.